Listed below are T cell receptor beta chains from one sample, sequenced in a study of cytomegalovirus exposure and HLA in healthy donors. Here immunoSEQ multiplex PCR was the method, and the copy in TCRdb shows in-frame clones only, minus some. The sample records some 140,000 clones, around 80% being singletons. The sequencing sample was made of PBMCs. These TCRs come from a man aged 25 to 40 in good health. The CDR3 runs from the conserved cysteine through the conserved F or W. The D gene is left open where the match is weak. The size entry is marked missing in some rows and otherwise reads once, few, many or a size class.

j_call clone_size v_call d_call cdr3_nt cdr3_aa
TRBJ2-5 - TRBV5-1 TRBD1 TGCGCCAGCAGCCCTGGACAGGGGGCGCGACAAGAGACCCAGTACTTC CASSPGQGARQETQYF
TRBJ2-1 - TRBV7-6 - TGTGCCAGCAGCCCGGACAGTAACAATGAGCAGTTCTTC CASSPDSNNEQFF
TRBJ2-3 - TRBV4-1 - TGCGCCAGCAGCCAAGACTTTTCGGACTCGAAGCCCACAGATACGCAGTATTTT CASSQDFSDSKPTDTQYF
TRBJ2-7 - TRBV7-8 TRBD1 TGTGCCAGCAGCTTAGGTGGCGGGACAGGGGCGTACGAGCAGTACTTC CASSLGGGTGAYEQYF
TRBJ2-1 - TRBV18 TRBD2 TGTGCCAGCTCCCCCGGGACTAGCGCAAGGAAGACCGAGAGAAGGAGTGAGCAGTTCTTC CASSPGTSARKTERRSEQFF
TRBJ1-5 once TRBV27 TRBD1 TGTGCCAGCAGTGTCCAGGGACAGGTAGGGAGGCCCCAGCATTTT CASSVQGQVGRPQHF
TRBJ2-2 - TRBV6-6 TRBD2 TGTGCCAGCAGTCGGGGAGGGATGATCGGGGAGCTGTTTTTT CASSRGGMIGELFF
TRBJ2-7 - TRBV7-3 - TGTGCCAGCAGCTTTGGCGGATCAGTCCACGAGCAGTACTTC CASSFGGSVHEQYF
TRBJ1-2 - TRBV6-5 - TGTGCCAGCAGCCTCTCGGTGACGGGGAAAGGAGGCTACACCTTC CASSLSVTGKGGYTF
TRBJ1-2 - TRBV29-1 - TGCAGCGTTGAAGAGCCAGGGGCCTGGGTTGGCTACACCTTC CSVEEPGAWVGYTF
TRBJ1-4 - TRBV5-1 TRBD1 TGCGCCAGCAGACCCGGGACAGTGAATGAAAAACTGTTTTTT CASRPGTVNEKLFF
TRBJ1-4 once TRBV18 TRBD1 TGTGCCAGCTCACCGCCGGGACAGGGTAGCGAAAAACTGTTTTTT CASSPPGQGSEKLFF
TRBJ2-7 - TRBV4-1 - TGCGCCAGCAGCCAAGGTGGGGGGTACGAGCAGTACTTC CASSQGGGYEQYF
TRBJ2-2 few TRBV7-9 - TGTGCCAGCACCTTGTACACGGGCACCGGGGAGCTGTTTTTT CASTLYTGTGELFF
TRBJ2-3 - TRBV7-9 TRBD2 TGTGCCAGCAGCGCTACAGTGACCGGGACTAGCGACAACACAGATACGCAGTATTTT CASSATVTGTSDNTDTQYF
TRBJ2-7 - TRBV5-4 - TGTGCCAGCAGCTTGAATAGCGATAGCGAGCAGTACTTC CASSLNSDSEQYF
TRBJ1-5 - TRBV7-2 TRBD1 TGTGCCAGCAGCTTAGTTGGGACAGGGCGGCGGCAGCCCCAGCATTTT CASSLVGTGRRQPQHF
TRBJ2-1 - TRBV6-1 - TGTGCCACGAAAAGGGGTTACAATGAGCAGTTCTTC CATKRGYNEQFF
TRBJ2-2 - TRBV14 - TGTGCCAGCAGCCTACAGGGAGCTGGGGAGCTGTTTTTT CASSLQGAGELFF
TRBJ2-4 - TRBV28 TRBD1 TGTGCCAGCAGTGCAACACGGGACAGTTTAGCCAAAAACATTCAGTACTTC CASSATRDSLAKNIQYF
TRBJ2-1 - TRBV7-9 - TGTTCCAGCAGCTCTGCTAGATCTCCCTACAATGAGCAGTTCTTC CSSSSARSPYNEQFF
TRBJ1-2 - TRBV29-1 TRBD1 TGCAGCGTTACACCGGGACAGGGGGATGGTCCCTATGGCTACACCTTC CSVTPGQGDGPYGYTF
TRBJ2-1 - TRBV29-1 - TGCAGCGTTGCTGCTGGAGCGTACAATGAGCAGTTCTTC CSVAAGAYNEQFF
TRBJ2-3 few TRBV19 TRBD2 TGTGCCAGTACTGATCTAGCGGGAGCACGGAATACGCAGTATTTT CASTDLAGARNTQYF
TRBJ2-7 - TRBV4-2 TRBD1 TGTGCCAGCCGCCAGGGGACAGGGGAACTGGTTGAGCAGTACTTC CASRQGTGELVEQYF
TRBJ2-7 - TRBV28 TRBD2 TGTGCCAGCTGGCCTAGCGGCACCTACGAGCAGTACTTC CASWPSGTYEQYF
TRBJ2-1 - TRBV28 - TGTGCCAGCCCCCCCTCGACTCCAGCCTACAATGAGCAGTTCTTC CASPPSTPAYNEQFF
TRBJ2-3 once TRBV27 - TGTGCCAGCAGTCCGTTTCCAGATACGCAGTATTTT CASSPFPDTQYF
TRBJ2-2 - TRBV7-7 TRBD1 TGTGCTAGCAGCTCCGATCCAGGGGGCACCGGGGAGCTGTTTTTT CASSSDPGGTGELFF
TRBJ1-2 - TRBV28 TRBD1 TGTGCCAGCAGTCTAGACTACGGGACAGGGGGCGATCTGGCCTATGGCTACACCTTC CASSLDYGTGGDLAYGYTF
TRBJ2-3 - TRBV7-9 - TGTGCCAGCAGCATAGGACTGGGTATTCATACGCAGTATTTT CASSIGLGIHTQYF
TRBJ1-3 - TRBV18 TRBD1 TGTGCCAGCTCACCTCCGGGACAGGGGCGCTACACCATATATTTT CASSPPGQGRYTIYF
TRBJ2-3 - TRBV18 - TGTGCCAGCTCACCCGACAGAGATACGCAGTATTTT CASSPDRDTQYF
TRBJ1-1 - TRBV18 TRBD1 TGTGCCAGCTCACCGGGACAGCTGAACACTGAAGCTTTCTTT CASSPGQLNTEAFF
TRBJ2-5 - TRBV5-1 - TGCGCCAGCAGCTCCGGGGAGCGGTATACGGGAGAGACCCAGTACTTC CASSSGERYTGETQYF
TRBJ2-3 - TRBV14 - TGTGCCAGCAGCCAAGATAGTATTAGCGGATCTATCACAGATACGCAGTATTTT CASSQDSISGSITDTQYF
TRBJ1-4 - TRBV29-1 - TGCAGCGTCTCGGGGGGGTGGAATGAAAAACTGTTTTTT CSVSGGWNEKLFF
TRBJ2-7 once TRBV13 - TGTGCCAGCAGCTACTACTACGAGCAGTACTTC CASSYYYEQYF
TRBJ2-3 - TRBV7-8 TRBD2 TGTGCCAGCAGCTTAAACGCCGGACTAGCGGGGGCCACAGATACGCAGTATTTT CASSLNAGLAGATDTQYF
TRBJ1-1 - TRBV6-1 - TGTGCCAGCACCAGACAGATGAACACTGAAGCTTTCTTT CASTRQMNTEAFF
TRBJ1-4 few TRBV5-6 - TGTGCCAGCAGCTTGTTTGGGGGCGGACCGGAAAAACTGTTTTTT CASSLFGGGPEKLFF
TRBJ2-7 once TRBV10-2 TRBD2 TGCGCCAGCTACCGACTAGCGGGACGGGTAGGCGAGCAGTACTTC CASYRLAGRVGEQYF
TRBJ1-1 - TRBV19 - TGTGCCAGTAGTGGAGTCACTGAAGCTTTCTTT CASSGVTEAFF
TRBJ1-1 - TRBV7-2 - TGTGCCAGCAGCTTTACCCCGGGACAAGAAACTGAAGCTTTCTTT CASSFTPGQETEAFF
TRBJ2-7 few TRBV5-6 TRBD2 TGTGCCAGCAGCTTAGGCGGGAGCTCCTACGAGCAGTACTTC CASSLGGSSYEQYF
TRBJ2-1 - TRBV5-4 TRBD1 TGTGCCAGCCGAGTAGGGGGCAGACGGGATGAGCAGTTCTTC CASRVGGRRDEQFF
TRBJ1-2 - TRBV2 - TGTGCCAGCACTGGGGGCAGGGATGGCTACACCTTC CASTGGRDGYTF
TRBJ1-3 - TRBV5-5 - TGTGCCAGCAGCTTGGCTCAGGGGTCCGGAAACACCATATATTTT CASSLAQGSGNTIYF
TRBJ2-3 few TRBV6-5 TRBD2 TGTGCCAGCAGTAGACTAGCGGGAGGTGCAGATACGCAGTATTTT CASSRLAGGADTQYF
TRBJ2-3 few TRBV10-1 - TGCGCCAGCAGTGAGAAGACTACAGATACGCAGTATTTT CASSEKTTDTQYF
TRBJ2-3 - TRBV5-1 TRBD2 TGCGCCAGCGGAGGAGGGACTAGCGGTGCAGATACGCAGTATTTT CASGGGTSGADTQYF
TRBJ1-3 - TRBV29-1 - TGCAGCGTTACCAGGGACACCGGCTTTGCTGGAAACACCATATATTTT CSVTRDTGFAGNTIYF
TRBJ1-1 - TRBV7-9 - TGTGCCAGCAGCCACAGGGCCTTGGGCACTGAAGCTTTCTTT CASSHRALGTEAFF